This TCR beta chain appears in the sequencing data of a study of OX40 agonist ivuxolimab in advanced cancers. Across the whole study: Partial responses were seen in three patients, one with hepatocellular carcinoma and two with cutaneous melanoma.

Method: immunoSEQ multiplex PCR; TCRdb's copy keeps in-frame clones and lacks some. The sample yields approximately 20,000 clones, approximately 71% seen once. About this clone itself: Its target is unknown.

No patient had autoimmune disease or received systemic immunosuppression. Broader study findings: The study did not work out the antigen specificity of the expanded peripheral T cells.

V lost 0 bases and J 4 bases, leaving 4 bases between the germline ends. CDR1 is MGHRA and CDR2 is YSYEKL in the germline V gene. The CDR3 extends over 13 amino acids. This sample comprised CD4+ or CD8+ T cells sorted from blood, obtained in a trial of the OX40 agonist ivuxolimab. The genes are TRBV4-1 and TRBJ2-1; no clear D gene. The sequence came from an adult with an advanced solid tumor such as melanoma, head and neck, liver or kidney cancer. The CDR3 protein is CASSQDSYNEQFF. The CDR3 DNA sequence: TGCGCCAGCAGCCAAGACAGTTACAATGAGCAGTTCTTC.